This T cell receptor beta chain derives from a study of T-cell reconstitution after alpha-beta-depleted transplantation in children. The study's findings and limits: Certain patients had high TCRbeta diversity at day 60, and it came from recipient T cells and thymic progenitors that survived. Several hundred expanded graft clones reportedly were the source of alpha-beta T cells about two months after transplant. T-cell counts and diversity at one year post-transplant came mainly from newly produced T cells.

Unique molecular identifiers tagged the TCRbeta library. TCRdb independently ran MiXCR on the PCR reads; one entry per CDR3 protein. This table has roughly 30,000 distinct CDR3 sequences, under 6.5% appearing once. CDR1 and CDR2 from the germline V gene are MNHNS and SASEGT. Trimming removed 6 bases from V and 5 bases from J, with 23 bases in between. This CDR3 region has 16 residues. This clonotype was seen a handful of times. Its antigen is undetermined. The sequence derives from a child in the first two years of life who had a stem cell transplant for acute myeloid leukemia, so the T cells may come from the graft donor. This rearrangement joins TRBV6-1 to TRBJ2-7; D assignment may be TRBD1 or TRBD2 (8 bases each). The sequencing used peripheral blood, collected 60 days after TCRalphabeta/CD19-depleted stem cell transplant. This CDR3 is CASRTLQGAGGNEQYF. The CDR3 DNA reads TGTGCCAGCAGAACTCTCCAGGGGGCGGGGGGTAACGAGCAGTACTTC.